Listed below are T cell receptor beta chains from one sample, sequenced in a study of intratumoral heterogeneity in liver cancer. Profiled with immunoSEQ multiplex PCR; TCRdb holds only in-frame clones, not every one. The data contain a few thousand clones, 47% of them singletons. Specimen: tumor tissue, collected before any cancer treatment. These receptor sequences come from a man between 70 and 80 years old with hepatocellular carcinoma. CDR3s include the opening cysteine and the closing phenylalanine or tryptophan. The D gene is left open where the match is weak. Some rows mark clone size as missing; the rest say once, few, many or name a class of expanded clone.

>TRBJ1-1|NA|TRBV20-1|NA
CSANDFRGHFTEAFF
TGCAGTGCTAATGATTTCCGTGGACATTTCACTGAAGCTTTCTTT
>TRBJ2-1|TRBD2|TRBV6-5|large
CASSYSDGGAVNEQFF
TGTGCCAGCAGTTACTCGGACGGGGGGGCGGTCAATGAGCAGTTCTTC
>TRBJ2-7|TRBD1|TRBV19|NA
CASSLGQSWEQYF
TGTGCCAGTAGTTTGGGACAGTCGTGGGAGCAGTACTTC
>TRBJ1-6|TRBD1|TRBV10-3|NA
CAIREDRGNNSPLHF
TGTGCCATCAGGGAGGACAGGGGCAATAATTCACCCCTCCACTTT
>TRBJ1-4|NA|TRBV6-5|NA
CASSKAANWGEKLFF
TGTGCCAGCAGTAAGGCCGCAAACTGGGGTGAAAAACTGTTTTTT
>TRBJ1-3|TRBD1|TRBV15|NA
CATSRGDSSGNTIYF
TGTGCCACCAGCAGAGGGGACAGCTCTGGAAACACCATATATTTT
>TRBJ2-1|TRBD2|TRBV5-1|medium-sized
CASRTSGGRDEQFF
TGCGCCAGTAGGACTAGCGGGGGAAGGGATGAGCAGTTCTTC
>TRBJ1-2|TRBD1|TRBV2|NA
CANRDREGGYTF
TGTGCCAACCGGGACAGGGAGGGTGGCTACACCTTC
>TRBJ1-4|TRBD1|TRBV5-1|NA
CASSNLTGGLGKLFF
TGCGCCAGCAGCAACCTGACAGGGGGTCTCGGAAAACTGTTTTTT
>TRBJ2-2|NA|TRBV2|NA
CASSGGVGELFF
TGTGCCAGCAGTGGGGGGGTCGGGGAGCTGTTTTTT
>TRBJ1-5|NA|TRBV27|medium-sized
CASSLVEGTQPQHF
TGTGCCAGCAGTTTAGTCGAGGGGACTCAGCCCCAGCATTTT
>TRBJ1-2|TRBD1|TRBV7-9|NA
CASSTGGGYGYTF
TGTGCCAGCAGCACAGGGGGGGGCTATGGCTACACCTTC
>TRBJ2-7|NA|TRBV4-3|medium-sized
CASSLEGGSYEQYF
TGCGCCAGCAGCCTTGAGGGGGGATCCTACGAGCAGTACTTC
>TRBJ1-1|NA|TRBV3-1/TRBV3-2|NA
CASSQAGETEAFF
TGTGCCAGCAGCCAAGCGGGGGAGACTGAAGCTTTCTTT
>TRBJ1-2|NA|TRBV4-1|few
CASSPLEGRGDGYTF
TGCGCCAGCAGCCCCCTGGAGGGCAGGGGCGATGGCTACACCTTC
>TRBJ2-1|NA|TRBV30|NA
CAWSRGGADFSYNEQFF
TGTGCCTGGAGCCGAGGAGGGGCCGATTTTTCCTACAATGAGCAGTTCTTC
>TRBJ2-1|NA|TRBV28|medium-sized
CASKAGWDNEQFF
TGTGCCAGCAAGGCAGGGTGGGACAATGAGCAGTTCTTC
>TRBJ2-1|TRBD2|TRBV29-1|NA
CSVEGLLAGGQSYNEQFF
TGCAGCGTTGAAGGCCTTCTAGCGGGGGGGCAAAGTTACAATGAGCAGTTCTTC
>TRBJ2-3|NA|TRBV5-4|NA
CASSPSIATDTQYF
TGTGCCAGCAGCCCTTCTATAGCCACAGATACGCAGTATTTT
>TRBJ2-2|NA|TRBV19|medium-sized
CASSMNIGVLNTGELFF
TGTGCCAGTAGTATGAACATTGGAGTCCTGAACACCGGGGAGCTGTTTTTT
>TRBJ1-6|NA|TRBV7-9|medium-sized
CASSLDLGNSPLHF
TGTGCCAGCAGCTTAGACCTTGGTAATTCACCCCTCCACTTT
>TRBJ1-4|TRBD1|TRBV7-3|once
CASMPKGGQIDCNEKLFF
TGTGCCAGCATGCCGAAAGGGGGACAGATTGACTGCAATGAAAAACTGTTTTTT
>TRBJ2-6|NA|TRBV9|NA
CASSPRWTSWWSASSGANVLTF
TGTGCCAGCAGCCCCCGGTGGACAAGTTGGTGGTCGGCGAGCTCTGGGGCCAACGTCCTGACTTTC
>TRBJ2-5|NA|TRBV28|NA
CASSLVQGNQETQYF
TGTGCCAGCAGTTTAGTCCAGGGAAACCAAGAGACCCAGTACTTC
>TRBJ2-1|NA|TRBV21-1|NA
CASSTWEGEQFF
TGTGCCAGCAGCACCTGGGAGGGAGAGCAGTTCTTC
>TRBJ2-2|NA|TRBV15|NA
CATSRLSTGVSGELFF
TGTGCCACCAGCAGACTTTCGACAGGCGTCTCCGGAGAGCTGTTTTTT
>TRBJ1-5|TRBD1|TRBV19|NA
CAASGIDRASNQPQHF
TGTGCCGCCAGCGGCATCGACAGGGCTAGCAATCAGCCCCAGCATTTT